The next 17 T cell receptor beta chains were all read from a single sample in a study of beta chain features in type 1 diabetes. Reverse transcription of all isolated RNA meant that expressed TCRB transcripts were sequenced. Repertoires were generated with immunoSEQ multiplex PCR, while TCRdb's copy carries only in-frame clones and drops some. The repertoire includes a few hundred thousand clones, roughly 21% of them detected once, and around 0.045% sits in the top ten. The specimen sequenced was naive CD4+ T cells from blood. The receptors stem from a woman aged 18-30 years in good health.

The rearrangement uses TRBV18 and TRBJ1-2, with 7 bases lining up with TRBD1. Germline trimming cut 4 bases from V and 3 bases from J; bases unmatched to any gene: 5. Germline-derived CDR1 and CDR2 are KGHSH and LQKENI. The CDR3 consists of 14 residues. This chain's CDR3 is CASSRGTADYGYTF. The CDR3 region has the DNA TGTGCCAGCTCACGCGGGACAGCCGACTATGGCTACACCTTC. Using reference TRBV18 and TRBJ1-2 for the parts outside the CDR3, the full variable domain is NAGVMQNPRHLVRRRGQEARLRCSPMKGHSHVYWYRQLPEEGLKFMVYLQKENIIDESGMPKERFSAEFPKEGPSILRIQQVVRGDSAAYFCASSRGTADYGYTFGSGTRLTVV.

In its sample, this clone was seen a few times. V gene TRBV28 combines with J gene TRBJ1-5; D is possibly TRBD1 (5 bases). The CDR3 has 13 residues. With 10 bases removed from V and 6 bases from J, the gap between germline ends came to 16 bases. Germline values: CDR1 MDHEN, CDR2 SYDVKM. The CDR3 loop reads CAIQGPFTQPQHF. The CDR3 DNA is TGTGCCATCCAGGGCCCGTTTACTCAGCCCCAGCATTTT. Full variable domain (rest looked up from reference TRBV28 and TRBJ1-5): DVKVTQSSRYLVKRTGEKVFLECVQDMDHENMFWYRQDPGLGLRLIYFSYDVKMKEKGDIPEGYSVSREKKERFSLILESASTNQTSMYLCAIQGPFTQPQHFGDGTRLSIL.

This clone was observed a few times. The rearrangement uses TRBV6-5 and TRBJ1-1; perhaps TRBD1 as D (6 bases). This CDR3 spans 15 amino acids. CDR1 is MNHEY and CDR2 is SVGAGI in the germline V gene. Deletions cut 2 bases from V and 3 bases from J, with 13 bases between. Written as DNA, the CDR3 is TGTGCCAGCAGTTACAGTCGGACAGCATACACTGAAGCTTTCTTT. It codes for CASSYSRTAYTEAFF.

V usage is TRBV10-2 and J usage is TRBJ2-7; 12 bases are a match to TRBD2. With V trimmed by 5 bases and J by 9 bases, 8 bases remained unmatched. CDR3 length: 14 residues. Germline-derived CDR1 and CDR2 are WSHSY and SAAADI. The CDR3 protein is CASSSGTSGSGQYF. CDR3 bases: TGCGCCAGCAGTTCCGGGACTAGCGGGTCGGGGCAGTACTTC.

The chain is built from TRBV7-2 and TRBJ2-1, with D maybe TRBD1 (5 bases). V lost 5 bases, J lost 15 bases, and 14 bases lay in between. Germline assignment: CDR1 SGHTA and CDR2 FQGNSA. The CDR3 has 11 residues. This CDR3 is CASSPSTGTFF. The CDR3 region has the DNA TGTGCCAGCAGCCCAAGTACAGGAACGTTCTTC.

This chain joins TRBV27 and TRBJ1-2, with 7 bases fitting TRBD1. The length of the CDR3 is 13 residues. CDR1 MNHEY and CDR2 SMNVEV come from the germline V gene (reference sequence). V shed 6 bases, J shed 3 bases, and the junction held 4 bases outside the gene matches. The CDR3 here is CASRPTGDYGYTF. Here the CDR3 DNA reads TGTGCCAGCAGACCAACAGGGGACTATGGCTACACCTTC.

V gene TRBV27 combines with J gene TRBJ2-5, with a weak D call TRBD1 (5 bases). This CDR3 has 15 amino acids. CDR1 is MNHEY, CDR2 SMNVEV, per germline (reference sequence). Trimming took 5 bases from V and 5 from J, leaving 18 bases between them. The CDR3 region has the DNA TGTGCCAGCAGTCTATGGGCAGGGTCTTTGGAGACCCAGTACTTC. It specifies CASSLWAGSLETQYF.

The table lists this clone with a few counts. This rearrangement joins TRBV30 to TRBJ2-3; 7 bases align to TRBD2. J was trimmed by 5 bases and V by 4 bases; bases with no gene match: 12. In germline, CDR1 is GTSNPN, CDR2 SVGIG (reference sequence). The CDR3 is 15 residues long. The CDR3 nucleotides read TGTGCCTGGATCCCCCCGGCCTCGGGAGGAGATACGCAGTATTTT. Protein: CAWIPPASGGDTQYF.

This clone was seen only a few times. The chain employs TRBV7-6 and TRBJ1-3; 9 nucleotides line up with TRBD1. The ends lost 1 base at V and 2 bases at J; junction bases unmatched: 6. In germline, CDR1 is SGHVS, CDR2 FNYEAQ. The length of the CDR3 is 17 residues. The CDR3 spells CASSLVGTGRTGNTIYF. CDR3 in DNA: TGTGCCAGCAGCTTAGTTGGGACAGGGAGAACTGGAAACACCATATATTTT.

The rearrangement uses TRBV29-1 and TRBJ2-7; maybe TRBD2 (6 bases). CDR3 length equals 12 residues. Trimming cost V 7 bases and J 0 bases, with 10 bases left between them. Germline V lookup: CDR1 SQVTM, CDR2 ANQGSEA. This chain's CDR3 is CSGGRSSYEQYF. CDR3 nucleotide sequence: TGCAGCGGGGGGAGGAGCTCCTACGAGCAGTACTTC.

The rearrangement joins TRBV10-3 to TRBJ2-7; 10 bases agree with TRBD2. After removal of 10 bases from V and 6 bases from J, the junction contained 27 bases not matched to a gene. The CDR3 contains 19 residues. Looked up from germline, CDR1 is ENHRY and CDR2 is SYGVKD. The CDR3 region is CATRRSGAGGPGRSGEQYF. The CDR3 DNA sequence: TGTGCCACCCGCCGTAGTGGAGCGGGAGGGCCGGGTCGCTCCGGCGAGCAGTACTTC.

This clone was observed a handful of times. The chain links TRBV11-1 to TRBJ2-2; D is uncertain. The length of the CDR3 is 13 residues. Trimming stripped 3 bases from V and 6 bases from J, with 8 bases between. In germline, CDR1 is SGHAT, CDR2 FQDESV (reference sequence). CDR3 sequence: CASSFDIAGELFF. The CDR3 coding sequence is TGTGCCAGCAGCTTCGACATCGCCGGGGAGCTGTTTTTT.

The rearrangement uses TRBV21-1 and TRBJ2-1; the table's D gene call, TRBD2, was not cross checked with the DNA. TRBV21-1 has pseudogene status. The CDR3 runs 10 residues. The CDR3 bases are TGTGCCAGCAGCAAAGGAGGACAGTTCTTC. Its protein product is CASSKGGQFF.

This chain uses TRBV5-1 with TRBJ2-1; TRBD1 agrees at 12 bases. The CDR3 is 15 residues long. V lost 4 bases to trimming and J lost 5 bases; unmatched junction nucleotides: 4. Germline V gene lookup returns CDR1 SGHRS and CDR2 YFSETQ. CDR3 residues: CASSPGQGAHNEQFF. The CDR3 region has the DNA TGCGCCAGCAGCCCGGGACAGGGGGCCCACAATGAGCAGTTCTTC. The full variable domain, its missing parts supplied by reference TRBV5-1 and TRBJ2-1, is KAGVTQTPRYLIKTRGQQVTLSCSPISGHRSVSWYQQTPGQGLQFLFEYFSETQRNKGNFPGRFSGRQFSNSRSEMNVSTLELGDSALYLCASSPGQGAHNEQFFGPGTRLTVL.

The chain has TRBV11-2 and TRBJ1-2; D remains ambiguous. The CDR3 runs to 13 residues. Trimming removed 1 base from V and 7 bases from J, with 10 bases in between. Germline-derived CDR1 and CDR2 are SGHAT and FQNNGV. The CDR3 DNA reads TGTGCCAGCAGCTTAGTAACTCGAATTGGCTACACCTTC. This encodes CASSLVTRIGYTF. Full variable domain (remainder filled in from reference TRBV11-2 and TRBJ1-2): EAGVAQSPRYKIIEKRQSVAFWCNPISGHATLYWYQQILGQGPKLLIQFQNNGVVDDSQLPKDRFSAERLKGVDSTLKIQPAKLEDSAVYLCASSLVTRIGYTFGSGTRLTVV.

This clone was observed a few times. The V gene is TRBV5-5, the J gene TRBJ2-7; maybe TRBD1 (6 bases). V was trimmed by 3 bases and J by 6 bases, leaving 13 bases between them. The length of the CDR3 is 13 residues. The germline gives CDR1 SGHKS, CDR2 YYEKEE (reference sequence). The CDR3 nucleotides read TGTGCCAGCAGCTCTCAACAGGGAACCGAGCAGTACTTC. Residues: CASSSQQGTEQYF.

J is TRBJ1-2 and V is TRBV5-1; D may be TRBD1 (5 bases). Trimming cost V 2 bases and J 6 bases, with 14 bases left between them. CDR1 and CDR2 from the germline V gene are SGHRS and YFSETQ. This CDR3 has 14 amino acids. DNA of the CDR3: TGCGCCAGCAGCTTCGACAGCCTCGGTGATGGCTACACCTTC. Its protein is CASSFDSLGDGYTF. Based on the CDR3 plus reference TRBV5-1 and TRBJ1-2, the full variable domain is KAGVTQTPRYLIKTRGQQVTLSCSPISGHRSVSWYQQTPGQGLQFLFEYFSETQRNKGNFPGRFSGRQFSNSRSEMNVSTLELGDSALYLCASSFDSLGDGYTFGSGTRLTVV.